This T cell receptor beta chain was sequenced during a study of cytomegalovirus exposure and HLA in healthy donors. Regarding the study as a whole: Association of a missense DCLRE1C variant with TCR beta V- and J-gene trimming was reported in a later analysis. CMV serostatus was the sole immune exposure information available.

Regarding this clone: The antigen remains undetermined.

The V end was cut by 3 bases, the J end by 5 bases, with 10 bases between. Germline assignment: CDR1 SGHTA and CDR2 FQGNSA. The CDR3 totals 13 residues. PCR employed 60 Vbeta and 13 Jbeta primers. Only in-frame clones appear in the TCRdb table, and some are missing; sequencing was by immunoSEQ multiplex PCR. The sample holds around 140,000 clones; around 10% are singletons and the top ten take 6% to 7.5%. At sampling all donors were nominally healthy, likely with unrecorded immune exposures. Material: PBMCs. The gene calls are TRBV7-2 and TRBJ1-1, with D possibly being TRBD1 (5 bases). This TCR was recovered from a woman aged 40 to 55 in good health and CMV-seropositive. CDR3 DNA: TGTGCCAGCAGCTTCCAGGGTAGGACTGAAGCTTTCTTT. Protein product: CASSFQGRTEAFF. Variable domain in full (rest from reference TRBV7-2 and TRBJ1-1): GAGVSQSPSNKVTEKGKDVELRCDPISGHTALYWYRQSLGQGLEFLIYFQGNSAPDKSGLPSDRFSAERTGGSVSTLTIQRTQQEDSAVYLCASSFQGRTEAFFGQGTRLTVV.